This T cell receptor beta chain was found in a study of shared clonotypes between healthy human individuals. The germline CDR1 and CDR2 sequences are MGHRA and YSYEKL. V was shortened by 0 bases and J by 1 base, with 18 bases between the two germline ends. The CDR3 length is 18 residues. The naive CD8 subset, CD45RO-negative cells positively selected for CCR7, excluded terminally differentiated effector memory CD45RA+ cells. It was at deep level that the assay was run. Some clones are missing from TCRdb's copy, which holds only in-frame ones; the method was immunoSEQ multiplex PCR. The sample holds more than 500,000 clones, about 95% seen once.

The sequence was obtained from a woman aged 25-40 years in good health. The rearrangement joins TRBV4-1 to TRBJ1-1; tentatively, D is TRBD1 (5 bases). Sequencing was done on a sample of naive CD8+ T cells sorted from blood. CDR3 DNA: TGCGCCAGCAGCCAAGACCCACTCTACAACACAGGGAACACTGAAGCTTTCTTT. Protein sequence: CASSQDPLYNTGNTEAFF.